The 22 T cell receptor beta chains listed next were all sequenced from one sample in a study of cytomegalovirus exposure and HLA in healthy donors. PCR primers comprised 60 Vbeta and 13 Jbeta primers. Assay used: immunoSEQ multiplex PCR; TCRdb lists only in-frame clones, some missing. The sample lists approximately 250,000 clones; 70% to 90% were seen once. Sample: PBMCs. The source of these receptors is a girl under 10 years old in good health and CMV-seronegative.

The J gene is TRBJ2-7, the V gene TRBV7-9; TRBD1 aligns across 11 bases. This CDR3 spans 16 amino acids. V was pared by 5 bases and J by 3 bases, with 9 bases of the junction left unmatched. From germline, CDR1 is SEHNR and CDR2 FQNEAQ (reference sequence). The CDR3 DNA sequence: TGTGCCAGCAGCGGAGGGGGGACAGGGGGGGACTACGAGCAGTACTTC. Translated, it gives CASSGGGTGGDYEQYF.

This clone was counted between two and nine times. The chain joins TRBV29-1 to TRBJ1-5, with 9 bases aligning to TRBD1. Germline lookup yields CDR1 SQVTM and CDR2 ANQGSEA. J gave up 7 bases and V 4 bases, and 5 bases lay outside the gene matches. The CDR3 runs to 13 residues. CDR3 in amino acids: CSVAGTGRQPQHF. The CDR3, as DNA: TGCAGCGTTGCAGGGACAGGGCGGCAGCCCCAGCATTTT.

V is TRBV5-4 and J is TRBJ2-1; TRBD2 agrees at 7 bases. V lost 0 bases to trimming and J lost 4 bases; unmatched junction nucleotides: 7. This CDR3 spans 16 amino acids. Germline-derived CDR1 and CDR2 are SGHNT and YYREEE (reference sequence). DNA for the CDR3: TGTGCCAGCAGCTTGGGGGCTAGCGGTACATACAATGAGCAGTTCTTC. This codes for CASSLGASGTYNEQFF.

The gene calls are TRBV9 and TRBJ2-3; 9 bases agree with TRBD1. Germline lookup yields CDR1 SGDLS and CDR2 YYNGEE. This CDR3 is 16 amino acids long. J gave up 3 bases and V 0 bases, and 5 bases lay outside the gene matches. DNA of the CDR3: TGTGCCAGCAGCGTAGAGGGACAGGGAACTACAGATACGCAGTATTTT. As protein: CASSVEGQGTTDTQYF.

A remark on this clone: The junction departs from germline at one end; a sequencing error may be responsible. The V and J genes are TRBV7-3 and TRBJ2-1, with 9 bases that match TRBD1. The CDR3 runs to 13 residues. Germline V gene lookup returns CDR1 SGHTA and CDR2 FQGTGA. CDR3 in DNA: TGTGCCAGCAGCTCAATCGGACAGGGGCCGGGGGTCTTC. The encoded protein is CASSSIGQGPGVF.

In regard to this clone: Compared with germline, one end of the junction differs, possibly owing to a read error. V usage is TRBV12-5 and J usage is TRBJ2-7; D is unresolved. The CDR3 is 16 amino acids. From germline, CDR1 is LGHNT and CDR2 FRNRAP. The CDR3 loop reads CASGLYYPQLTYGQYF. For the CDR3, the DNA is TGTGCTAGTGGTTTGTACTACCCCCAGCTAACCTACGGGCAGTACTTC.

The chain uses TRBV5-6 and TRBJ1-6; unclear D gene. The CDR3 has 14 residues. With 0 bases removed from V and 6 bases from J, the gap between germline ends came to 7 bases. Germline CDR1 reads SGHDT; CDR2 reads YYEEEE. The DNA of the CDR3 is TGTGCCAGCAGCTTGGCCGGTTCTAATTCACCCCTCCACTTT. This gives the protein CASSLAGSNSPLHF.

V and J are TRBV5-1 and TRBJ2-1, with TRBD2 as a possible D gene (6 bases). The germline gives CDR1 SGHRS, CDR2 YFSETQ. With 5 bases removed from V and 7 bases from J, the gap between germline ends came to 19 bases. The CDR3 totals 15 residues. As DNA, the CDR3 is TGCGCCAGCAGGCGGGACCTCGGGGGAGGAAATGAGCAGTTCTTC. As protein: CASRRDLGGGNEQFF.

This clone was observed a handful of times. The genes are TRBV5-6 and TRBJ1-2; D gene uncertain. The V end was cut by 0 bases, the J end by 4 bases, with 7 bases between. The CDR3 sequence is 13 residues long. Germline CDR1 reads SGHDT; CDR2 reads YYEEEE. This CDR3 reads CASSLEVAYGYTF. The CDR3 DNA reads TGTGCCAGCAGCTTGGAGGTAGCCTATGGCTACACCTTC.

The CDR3 DNA reads TGTGCCAGCAGTGCCCCTTCCGCAGGGGGCAATCAGCCCCAGCATTTT. It is translated as CASSAPSAGGNQPQHF. The chain couples TRBV6-1 to TRBJ1-5, with a tentative D call TRBD1 (6 bases). The CDR3 totals 16 residues. V dropped 4 bases and J dropped 2 bases, with 15 bases sitting between them. Germline CDR1 and CDR2: MNHNS and SASEGT.

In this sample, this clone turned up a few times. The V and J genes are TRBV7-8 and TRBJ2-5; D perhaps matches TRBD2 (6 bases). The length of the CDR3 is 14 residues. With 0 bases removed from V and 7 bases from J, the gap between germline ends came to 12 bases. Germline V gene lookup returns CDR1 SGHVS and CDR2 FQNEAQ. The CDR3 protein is CASSLARGGGTQYF. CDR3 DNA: TGTGCCAGCAGCTTAGCCCGGGGAGGAGGGACCCAGTACTTC.

The CDR3 reads CASSPRTGLNTEAFF. Written as DNA, the CDR3 is TGTGCCAGCAGCCCGCGGACAGGGCTGAACACTGAAGCTTTCTTT. The chain employs TRBV11-2 and TRBJ1-1; TRBD1 agrees at 8 bases. The CDR3 consists of 15 residues. Germline lookup yields CDR1 SGHAT and CDR2 FQNNGV. J lost 0 bases, V lost 5 bases, and 5 bases had no gene match.

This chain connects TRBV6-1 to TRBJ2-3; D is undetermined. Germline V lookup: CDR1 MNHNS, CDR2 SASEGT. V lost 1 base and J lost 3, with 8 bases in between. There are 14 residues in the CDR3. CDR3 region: CASSEVHLTDTQYF. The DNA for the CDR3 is TGTGCCAGCAGTGAAGTTCACTTAACAGATACGCAGTATTTT.

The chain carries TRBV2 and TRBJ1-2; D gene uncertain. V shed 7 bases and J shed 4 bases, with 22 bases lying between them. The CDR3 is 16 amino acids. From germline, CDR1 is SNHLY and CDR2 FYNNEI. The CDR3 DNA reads TGTGCCAGCACCCAACGGCGGCAGCTACACTTCTATGGCTACACCTTC. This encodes CASTQRRQLHFYGYTF. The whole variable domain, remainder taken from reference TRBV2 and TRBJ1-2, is EPEVTQTPSHQVTQMGQEVILRCVPISNHLYFYWYRQILGQKVEFLVSFYNNEISEKSEIFDDQFSVERPDGSNFTLKIRSTKLEDSAMYFCASTQRRQLHFYGYTFGSGTRLTVV.

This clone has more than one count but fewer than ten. The CDR3 DNA reads as TGTGCCACCAGCAGAGAAAGCCAGAGACTAGCTGAAACAGATACGCAGTATTTT. This codes for CATSRESQRLAETDTQYF. The chain combines TRBV15 with TRBJ2-3; the match to TRBD2 covers 7 bases. There are 18 residues in the CDR3. The germline V gene encodes CDR1 LNHNV and CDR2 YYDKDF (reference sequence). Trimming at V came to 0 bases and at J to 3 bases, leaving 12 bases not matched to a gene.

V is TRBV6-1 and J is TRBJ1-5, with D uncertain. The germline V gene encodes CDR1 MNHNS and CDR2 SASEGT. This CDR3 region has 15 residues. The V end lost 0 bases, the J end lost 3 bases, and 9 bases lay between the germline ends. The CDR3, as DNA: TGTGCCAGCAGTGAAGCCGGGGAACTCAATCAGCCCCAGCATTTT. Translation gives CASSEAGELNQPQHF.

The CDR3 region is CASKAQRHSYNEQFF. Here the CDR3 DNA reads TGCGCCAGCAAGGCTCAGCGGCACTCCTACAATGAGCAGTTCTTC. The chain couples TRBV5-1 to TRBJ2-1, with D perhaps TRBD2 (5 bases). The CDR3 totals 15 residues. Trimming shortened V by 6 bases and J by 0 bases, and 13 bases separated the two germline ends. Germline-derived CDR1 and CDR2 are SGHRS and YFSETQ. Supplemented by reference TRBV5-1 and TRBJ2-1, the full variable domain reads KAGVTQTPRYLIKTRGQQVTLSCSPISGHRSVSWYQQTPGQGLQFLFEYFSETQRNKGNFPGRFSGRQFSNSRSEMNVSTLELGDSALYLCASKAQRHSYNEQFFGPGTRLTVL.

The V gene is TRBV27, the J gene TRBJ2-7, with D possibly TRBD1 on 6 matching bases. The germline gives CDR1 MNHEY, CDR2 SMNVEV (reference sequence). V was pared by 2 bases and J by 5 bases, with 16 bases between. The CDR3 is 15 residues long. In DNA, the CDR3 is TGTGCCAGCAGTTTACGGGTCACAGGGACCCACGAGCAGTACTTC. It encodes CASSLRVTGTHEQYF.

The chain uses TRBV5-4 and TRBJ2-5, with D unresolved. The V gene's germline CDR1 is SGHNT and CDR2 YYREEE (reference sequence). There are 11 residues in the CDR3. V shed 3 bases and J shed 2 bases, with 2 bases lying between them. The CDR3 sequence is CASSSQETQYF. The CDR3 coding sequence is TGTGCCAGCAGCTCTCAAGAGACCCAGTACTTC.

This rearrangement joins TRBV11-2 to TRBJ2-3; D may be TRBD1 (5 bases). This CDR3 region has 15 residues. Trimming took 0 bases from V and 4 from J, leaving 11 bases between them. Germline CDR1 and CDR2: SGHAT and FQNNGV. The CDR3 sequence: CASSLDLGVADTQYF. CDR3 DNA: TGTGCCAGCAGCTTAGATCTAGGGGTGGCAGATACGCAGTATTTT.

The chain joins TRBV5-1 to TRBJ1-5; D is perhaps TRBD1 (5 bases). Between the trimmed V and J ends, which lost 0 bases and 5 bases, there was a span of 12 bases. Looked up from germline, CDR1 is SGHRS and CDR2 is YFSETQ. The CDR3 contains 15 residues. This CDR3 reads CASSLEGREDQPQHF. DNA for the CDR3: TGCGCCAGCAGCTTGGAGGGCAGGGAAGATCAGCCCCAGCATTTT.

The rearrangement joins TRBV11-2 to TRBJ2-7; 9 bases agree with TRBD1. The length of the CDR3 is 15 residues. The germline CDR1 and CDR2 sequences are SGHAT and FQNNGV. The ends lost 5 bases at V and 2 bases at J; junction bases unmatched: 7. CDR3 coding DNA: TGTGCCAGCAGCCCATCCGGGACAGGGCCCTACGAGCAGTACTTC. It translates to CASSPSGTGPYEQYF.